What follows are 7 T cell receptor beta chains derived from one specimen sequenced in a study of blood T cell repertoires in COVID-19. The method was immunoSEQ multiplex PCR; TCRdb's version includes in-frame clones alone and lacks a portion of them. The sample has around 250,000 clones, 80% to 90% seen once. Source material: PBMCs or T cells enriched from blood (not recorded which). These receptors all stem from a woman in her forties or fifties who had recovered from COVID-19.

The chain has TRBV10-3 and TRBJ2-1; 12 bases are a match to TRBD2. The germline V gene has CDR1 ENHRY and CDR2 SYGVKD. The CDR3 is made up of 18 amino acids. V dropped 6 bases and J dropped 6; count of bases not matched to a gene: 15. The CDR3 protein is CAISRLAGASIEGNEQFF. The CDR3 DNA follows: TGTGCCATCAGCAGACTAGCGGGAGCCTCCATAGAAGGCAATGAGCAGTTCTTC.

The gene calls are TRBV28 and TRBJ2-7, with D perhaps TRBD1 (6 bases). V gave up 7 bases and J gave up 7 bases, with 20 bases separating them. Germline CDR1 and CDR2: MDHEN and SYDVKM. The CDR3 is 14 residues long. CDR3 nucleotide sequence: TGTGCCAGCATTTCGGGACAAAGCCTGGGGGAGCAGTACTTC. This gives the protein CASISGQSLGEQYF.

This chain connects TRBV9 to TRBJ2-1; possibly TRBD2 for D (5 bases). Trimming took off 0 bases at V and 3 bases at J, with 10 bases between the two ends. The germline gives CDR1 SGDLS, CDR2 YYNGEE. The CDR3 contains 15 residues. The CDR3 DNA follows: TGTGCCAGCAGCGTAGAAGCGGTTGACTACAATGAGCAGTTCTTC. Amino acid sequence: CASSVEAVDYNEQFF. The variable domain in full, completed from reference TRBV9 and TRBJ2-1, reads DSGVTQTPKHLITATGQRVTLRCSPRSGDLSVYWYQQSLDQGLQFLIQYYNGEERAKGNILERFSAQQFPDLHSELNLSSLELGDSALYFCASSVEAVDYNEQFFGPGTRLTVL.

V gene TRBV28 combines with J gene TRBJ2-1, with D perhaps matching TRBD2 (7 bases). The CDR3 is 18 residues long. The ends were cut back, 6 bases at V and 10 bases at J, with 31 bases in the middle. Germline CDR1 and CDR2: MDHEN and SYDVKM. The chain's CDR3 is CASSDLGEGRGGTVEQFF. In DNA, the CDR3 is TGTGCCAGCAGCGATCTCGGGGAGGGCAGGGGAGGGACTGTGGAGCAGTTCTTC.

The chain is built from TRBV5-4 and TRBJ1-2; no definite D call. This CDR3 spans 14 amino acids. The ends were cut back, 4 bases at V and 4 bases at J, with 14 bases in the middle. Germline V gene data show CDR1 as SGHNT and CDR2 as YYREEE (reference sequence). The DNA of the CDR3 is TGTGCCAGCAGCCGGGATATGGGCCCCTATGGCTACACCTTC. Amino acids: CASSRDMGPYGYTF.

The chain couples TRBV6-2 or TRBV6-3 to TRBJ2-7; TRBD2 might be the D (6 bases). The germline V gene has CDR1 MNHEY and CDR2 SVGEGT. This CDR3 has 12 residues. Trimming shortened V by 6 bases and J by 2 bases, and 8 bases separated the two germline ends. The CDR3 spells CASSWGAYEQYF. The CDR3 region has the DNA TGTGCCAGCAGCTGGGGGGCCTACGAGCAGTACTTC.

This rearrangement joins TRBV11-2 to TRBJ2-4, with D possibly matching TRBD1 (6 bases). Trimming took 11 bases from V and 2 from J, leaving 13 bases between them. Per the germline V gene, CDR1 is SGHAT and CDR2 is FQNNGV. This CDR3 contains 13 residues. The CDR3 sequence: CASKGVTKNIQYF. Here the CDR3 DNA reads TGTGCCTCCAAGGGGGTAACCAAAAACATTCAGTACTTC.